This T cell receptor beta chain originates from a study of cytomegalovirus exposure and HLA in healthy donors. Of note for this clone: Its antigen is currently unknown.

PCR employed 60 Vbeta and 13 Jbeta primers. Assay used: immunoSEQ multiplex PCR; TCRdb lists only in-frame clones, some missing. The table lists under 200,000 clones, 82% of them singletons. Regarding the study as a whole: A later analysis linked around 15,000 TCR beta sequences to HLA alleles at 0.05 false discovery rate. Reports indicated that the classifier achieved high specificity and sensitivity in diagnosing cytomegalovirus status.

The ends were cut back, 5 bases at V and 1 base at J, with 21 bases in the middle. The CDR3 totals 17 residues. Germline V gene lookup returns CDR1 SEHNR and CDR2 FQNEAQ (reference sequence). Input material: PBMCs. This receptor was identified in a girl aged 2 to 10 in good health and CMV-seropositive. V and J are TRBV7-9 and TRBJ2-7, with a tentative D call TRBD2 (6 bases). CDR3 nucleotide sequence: TGTGCCAGCAGCCACACCATCGGGAGCAGAATATCCTACGAGCAGTACTTC. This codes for CASSHTIGSRISYEQYF. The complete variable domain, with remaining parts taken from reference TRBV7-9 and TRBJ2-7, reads DTGVSQNPRHKITKRGQNVTFRCDPISEHNRLYWYRQTLGQGPEFLTYFQNEAQLEKSRLLSDRFSAERPKGSFSTLEIQRTEQGDSAMYLCASSHTIGSRISYEQYFGPGTRLTVT.